In its sample, the clone carrying this TCR beta chain was seen many times. Its specificity is not known. The data were taken from a study of T cells after yellow fever vaccination. Study as a whole: When fractions had low cell numbers, they were prepared with SMART-Seq v4 Ultra Low Input. Study-level points and caveats: Reappearance after the booster was observed for most primary-vaccination clones (roughly 95% CD4, about 86% CD8). Within FACS-sorted repertoires, abundant clonotypes contaminating from the bulk population could be present. Though weaker, the secondary response peaked faster, on day 5 versus 15.

Germline-derived CDR1 and CDR2 are SGDLS and YYNGEE. The CDR3 covers 14 residues. V lost 0 bases to trimming and J lost 8 bases, with 14 bases between them. TCRdb ran MiXCR on the 5' RACE reads and lists one entry per CDR3 protein. There are about 320,000 distinct CDR3 sequences in the sample; around 4.5% occur only once, and just under 20% lies in the top ten. The source is a man younger than 35 who received the YFV17D yellow fever vaccine. The V gene is TRBV9, the J gene TRBJ1-2; no definite D call. The sample was PBMCs, taken 15 days after the yellow fever booster vaccination. CDR3 sequence (DNA): TGTGCCAGCAGCGTAGCCTCGGGCTGGATCGGCTACACCTTC. This gives the protein CASSVASGWIGYTF.